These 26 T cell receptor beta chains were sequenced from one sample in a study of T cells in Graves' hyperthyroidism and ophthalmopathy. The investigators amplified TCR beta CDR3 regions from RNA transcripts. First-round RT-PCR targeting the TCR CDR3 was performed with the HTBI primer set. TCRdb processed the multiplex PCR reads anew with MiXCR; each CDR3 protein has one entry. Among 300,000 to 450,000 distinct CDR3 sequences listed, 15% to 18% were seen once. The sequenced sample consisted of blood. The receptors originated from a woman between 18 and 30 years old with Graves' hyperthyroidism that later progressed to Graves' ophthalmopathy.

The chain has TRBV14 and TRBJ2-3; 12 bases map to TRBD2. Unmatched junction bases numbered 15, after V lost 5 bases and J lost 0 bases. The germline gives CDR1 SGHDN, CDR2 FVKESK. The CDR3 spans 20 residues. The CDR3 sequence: CASSVRLAGDLFSSTDTQYF. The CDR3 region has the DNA TGTGCCAGCAGCGTACGACTAGCGGGAGACTTGTTTAGCAGCACAGATACGCAGTATTTT.

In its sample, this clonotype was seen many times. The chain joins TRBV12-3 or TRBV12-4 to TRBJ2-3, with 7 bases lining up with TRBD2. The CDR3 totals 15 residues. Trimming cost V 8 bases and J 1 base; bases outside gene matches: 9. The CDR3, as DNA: TGTGCCAGCGACCCCGGGAGGTGCCGCACAGATACGCAGTATTTT. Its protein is CASDPGRCRTDTQYF.

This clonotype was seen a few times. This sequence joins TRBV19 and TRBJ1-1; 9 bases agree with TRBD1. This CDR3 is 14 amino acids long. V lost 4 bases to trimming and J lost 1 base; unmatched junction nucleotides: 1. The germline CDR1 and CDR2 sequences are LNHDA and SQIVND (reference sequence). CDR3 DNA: TGTGCCAGTAGTAGGGGACAGGGGAACACTGAAGCTTTCTTT. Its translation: CASSRGQGNTEAFF.

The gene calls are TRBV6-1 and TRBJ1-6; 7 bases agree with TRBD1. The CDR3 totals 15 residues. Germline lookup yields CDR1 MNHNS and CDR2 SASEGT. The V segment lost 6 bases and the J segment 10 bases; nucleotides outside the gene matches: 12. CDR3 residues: CASRDSTGTLSPLHF. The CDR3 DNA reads TGTGCCAGCAGGGATTCGACAGGGACGCTATCACCCCTCCACTTT.

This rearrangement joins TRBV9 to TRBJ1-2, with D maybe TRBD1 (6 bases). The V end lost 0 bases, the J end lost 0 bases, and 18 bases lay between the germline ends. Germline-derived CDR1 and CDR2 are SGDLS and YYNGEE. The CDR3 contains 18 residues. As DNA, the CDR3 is TGTGCCAGCAGCGTAGGGGGGCCAGGGAGGTCAGCTAACTATGGCTACACCTTC. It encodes CASSVGGPGRSANYGYTF.

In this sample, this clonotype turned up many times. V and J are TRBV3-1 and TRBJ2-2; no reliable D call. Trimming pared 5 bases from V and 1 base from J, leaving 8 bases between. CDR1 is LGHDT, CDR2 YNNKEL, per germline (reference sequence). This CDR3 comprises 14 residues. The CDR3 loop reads CASSGRRNTGELFF. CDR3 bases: TGTGCCAGCAGCGGACGCAGGAACACCGGGGAGCTGTTTTTT.

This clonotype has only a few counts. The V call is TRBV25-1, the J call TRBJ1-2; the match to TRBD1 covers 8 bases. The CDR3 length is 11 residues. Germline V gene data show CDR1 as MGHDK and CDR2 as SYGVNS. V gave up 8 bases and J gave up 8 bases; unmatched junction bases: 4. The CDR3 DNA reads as TGTGCCAGCGGGGACAGGCGCGGCTACACCTTC. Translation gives CASGDRRGYTF.

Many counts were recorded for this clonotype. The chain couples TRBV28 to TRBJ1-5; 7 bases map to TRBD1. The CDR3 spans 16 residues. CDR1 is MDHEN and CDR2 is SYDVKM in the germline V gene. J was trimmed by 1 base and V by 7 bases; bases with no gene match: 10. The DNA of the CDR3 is TGTGCCAGCACCCAGGGGGGGACAGTAAGCAATCAGCCCCAGCATTTT. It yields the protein CASTQGGTVSNQPQHF.

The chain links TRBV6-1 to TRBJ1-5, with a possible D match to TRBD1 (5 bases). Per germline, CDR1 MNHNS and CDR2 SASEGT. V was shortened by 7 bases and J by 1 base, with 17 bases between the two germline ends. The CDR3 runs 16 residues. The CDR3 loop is CASTPFPGESNQPQHF. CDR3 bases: TGTGCCAGCACTCCCTTCCCGGGGGAAAGCAATCAGCCCCAGCATTTT.

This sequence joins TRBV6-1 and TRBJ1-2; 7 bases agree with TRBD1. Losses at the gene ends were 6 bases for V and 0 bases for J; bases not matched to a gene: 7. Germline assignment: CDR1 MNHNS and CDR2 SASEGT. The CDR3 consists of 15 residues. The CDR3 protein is CASSYGQAPNYGYTF. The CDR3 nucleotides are TGTGCCAGCAGCTACGGACAGGCCCCTAACTATGGCTACACCTTC.

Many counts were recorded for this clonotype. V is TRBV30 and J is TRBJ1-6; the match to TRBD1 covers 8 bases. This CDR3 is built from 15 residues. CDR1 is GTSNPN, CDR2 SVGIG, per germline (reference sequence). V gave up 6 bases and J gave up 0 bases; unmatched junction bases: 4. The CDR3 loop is CACDRGSSYNSPLHF. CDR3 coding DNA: TGTGCCTGTGACAGGGGCAGCTCCTATAATTCACCCCTCCACTTT.

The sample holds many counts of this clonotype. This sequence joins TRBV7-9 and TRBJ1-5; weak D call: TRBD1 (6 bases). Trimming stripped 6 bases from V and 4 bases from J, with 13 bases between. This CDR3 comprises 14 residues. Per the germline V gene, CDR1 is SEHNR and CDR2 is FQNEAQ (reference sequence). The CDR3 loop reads CASRPEGGNQPQHF. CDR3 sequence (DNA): TGTGCCAGCAGACCGGAGGGGGGGAATCAGCCCCAGCATTTT.

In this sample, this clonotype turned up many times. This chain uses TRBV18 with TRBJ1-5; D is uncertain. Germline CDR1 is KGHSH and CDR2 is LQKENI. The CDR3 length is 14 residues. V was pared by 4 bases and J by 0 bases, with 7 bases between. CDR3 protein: CASSQAFSNQPQHF. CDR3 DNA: TGTGCCAGCTCACAGGCGTTTAGCAATCAGCCCCAGCATTTT.

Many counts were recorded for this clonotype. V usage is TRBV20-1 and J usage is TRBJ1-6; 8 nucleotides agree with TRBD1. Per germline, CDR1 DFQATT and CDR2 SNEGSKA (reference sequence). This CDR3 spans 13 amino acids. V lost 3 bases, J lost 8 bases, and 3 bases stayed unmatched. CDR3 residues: CSASLTGDSPLHF. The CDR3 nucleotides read TGCAGTGCTAGCCTGACAGGGGATTCACCCCTCCACTTT.

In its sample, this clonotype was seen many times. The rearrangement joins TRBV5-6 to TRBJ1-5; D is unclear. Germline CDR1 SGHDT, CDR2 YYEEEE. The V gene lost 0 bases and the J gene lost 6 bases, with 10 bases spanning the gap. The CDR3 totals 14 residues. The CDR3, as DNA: TGTGCCAGCAGCTTGGGGAGTGGAGGTCAGCCCCAGCATTTT. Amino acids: CASSLGSGGQPQHF.

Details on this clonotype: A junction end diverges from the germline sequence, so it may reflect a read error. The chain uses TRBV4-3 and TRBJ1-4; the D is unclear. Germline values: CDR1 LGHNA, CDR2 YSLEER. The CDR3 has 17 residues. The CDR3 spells CASTQDWPPRPNEKLFF. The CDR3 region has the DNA TGCGCCAGCACCCAAGATTGGCCCCCTCGGCCTAATGAAAAACTGTTTTTT.

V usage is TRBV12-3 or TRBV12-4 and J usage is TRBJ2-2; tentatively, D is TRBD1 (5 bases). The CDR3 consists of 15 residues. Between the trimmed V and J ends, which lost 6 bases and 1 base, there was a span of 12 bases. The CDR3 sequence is CASSIGQRNTGELFF. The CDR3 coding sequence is TGTGCCAGCAGCATAGGACAAAGGAACACCGGGGAGCTGTTTTTT.

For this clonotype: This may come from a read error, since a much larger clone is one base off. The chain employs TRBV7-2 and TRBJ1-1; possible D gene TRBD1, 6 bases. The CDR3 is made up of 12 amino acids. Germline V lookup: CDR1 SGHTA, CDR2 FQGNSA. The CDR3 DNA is TGTGCCAGCAGCGCTCTGACAGGAGAAGCTCTCTTT. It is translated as CASSALTGEALF.

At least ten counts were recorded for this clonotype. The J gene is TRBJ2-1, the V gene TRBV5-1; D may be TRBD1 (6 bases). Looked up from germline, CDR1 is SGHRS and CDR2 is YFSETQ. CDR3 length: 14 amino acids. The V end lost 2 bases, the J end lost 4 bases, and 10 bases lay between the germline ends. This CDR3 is CASSFGDTYNEQFF. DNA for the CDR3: TGCGCCAGCAGCTTCGGGGACACTTACAATGAGCAGTTCTTC.

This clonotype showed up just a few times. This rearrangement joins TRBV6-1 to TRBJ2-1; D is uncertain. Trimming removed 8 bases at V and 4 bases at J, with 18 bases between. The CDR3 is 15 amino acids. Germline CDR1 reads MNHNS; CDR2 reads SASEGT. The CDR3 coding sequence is TGTGCCAGCCCACCGGCTAGTTTAAAGTACAATGAGCAGTTCTTC. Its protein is CASPPASLKYNEQFF.

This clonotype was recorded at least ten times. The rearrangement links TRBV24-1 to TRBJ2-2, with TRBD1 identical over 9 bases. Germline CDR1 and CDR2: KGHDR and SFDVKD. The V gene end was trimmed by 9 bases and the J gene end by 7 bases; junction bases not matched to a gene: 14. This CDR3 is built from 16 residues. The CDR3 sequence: CATSGRGTGMSGELFF. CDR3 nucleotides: TGTGCCACCTCCGGCCGTGGGACAGGGATGAGCGGGGAGCTGTTTTTT.

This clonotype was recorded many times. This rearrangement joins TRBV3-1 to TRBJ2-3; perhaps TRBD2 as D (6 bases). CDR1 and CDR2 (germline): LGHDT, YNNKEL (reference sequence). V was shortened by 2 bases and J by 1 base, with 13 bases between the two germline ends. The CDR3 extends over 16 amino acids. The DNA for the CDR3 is TGTGCCAGCAGCCAACGGACGGGACTCGGCACAGATACGCAGTATTTT. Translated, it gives CASSQRTGLGTDTQYF.

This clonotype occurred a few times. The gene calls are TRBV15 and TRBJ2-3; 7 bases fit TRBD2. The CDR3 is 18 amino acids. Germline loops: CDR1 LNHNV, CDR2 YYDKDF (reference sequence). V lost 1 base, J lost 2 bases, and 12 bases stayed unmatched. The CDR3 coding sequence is TGTGCCACCAGCAGAGGGGGACTAACGGGAGTGCCCACAGATACGCAGTATTTT. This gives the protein CATSRGGLTGVPTDTQYF.

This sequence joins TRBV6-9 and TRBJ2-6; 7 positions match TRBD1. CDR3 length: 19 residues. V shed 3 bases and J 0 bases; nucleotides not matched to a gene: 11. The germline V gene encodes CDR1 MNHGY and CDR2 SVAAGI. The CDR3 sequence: CASSYLVAGGNSGANVLTF. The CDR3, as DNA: TGTGCCAGCAGTTACTTGGTGGCAGGGGGTAACTCTGGGGCCAACGTCCTGACTTTC.

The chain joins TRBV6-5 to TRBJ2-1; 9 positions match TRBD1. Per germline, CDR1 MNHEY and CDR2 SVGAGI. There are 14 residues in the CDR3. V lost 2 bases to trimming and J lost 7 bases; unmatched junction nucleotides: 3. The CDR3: CASSYDRGVNEQFF. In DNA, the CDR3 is TGTGCCAGCAGTTACGACAGGGGGGTGAATGAGCAGTTCTTC.

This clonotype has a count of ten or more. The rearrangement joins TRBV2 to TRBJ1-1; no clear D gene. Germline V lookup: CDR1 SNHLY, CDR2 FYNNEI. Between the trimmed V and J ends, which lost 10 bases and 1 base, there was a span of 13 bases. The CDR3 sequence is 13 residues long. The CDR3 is CAMGDTTNTEAFF. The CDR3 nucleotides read TGTGCCATGGGTGACACAACGAACACTGAAGCTTTCTTT.